This T cell receptor (beta chain) came from a study of shared clonotypes between healthy human individuals. Across the study: Serving as donors were a couple of women and three men, whose ages spanned 18 to 49. Each donor's CD8 memory used one plate, CD8 naive two, each CD4 subset three.

Libraries were prepared by immunoSEQ multiplex PCR; TCRdb keeps only in-frame clonotypes and omits some of them. The data show millions of clones, approximately 95% seen once. As for this clone: Its target is not known.

This CDR3 spans 14 amino acids. Deletions cut 6 bases from V and 0 bases from J, with 8 bases between. Germline V CDR1 and CDR2: SGHTA, FQGNSA. The naive CD8 fraction comprised CD45RO-negative cells positively selected for CCR7 and excluded terminally differentiated effector memory CD45RA+ cells. Study-wide results and limits: Non-shared clonotypes had lower generation probabilities than clonotypes shared by all four sorted-subset donors. Clonotype sharing across several donors was observed for roughly 5% of naive CD4 clonotypes.

The sample taken for sequencing was naive CD8+ T cells sorted from blood. This TCR came from a man aged 18 to 30 in good health. The V and J genes are TRBV7-2 and TRBJ2-2, with D possibly TRBD2 on 5 matching bases. For the CDR3, the DNA is TGTGCCAGCAGTAGGCGGGCGAACACCGGGGAGCTGTTTTTT. This encodes CASSRRANTGELFF.